This TCR beta chain was recovered during a study of T cells after yellow fever vaccination. Broader study findings: Clones that expanded after primary vaccination mostly reappeared after the booster (96% CD4, approximately 85% CD8).

This clonotype came up many times. Its target is unknown. In germline, CDR1 is KGHSH, CDR2 LQKENI. V was trimmed by 8 bases and J by 2 bases, leaving 5 bases between them. This CDR3 is 11 amino acids long. Template switching with 5'RACE generated the TCR cDNA and added a universal primer site and UMIs. TCRdb reprocessed the 5' RACE reads via MiXCR and lists one record per CDR3 protein. The sample consists of about 230,000 distinct CDR3 sequences, roughly 6.8% of them appearing once. The TCR sequence derives from a man aged 25 to 45 who received the YFV17D yellow fever vaccine. The J gene is TRBJ2-3, the V gene TRBV18; unclear D gene. The material was CD4+ T cells sorted from PBMCs, obtained on the day of the yellow fever booster vaccination. The CDR3 DNA is TGTGCCAGCCAAAACACAGATACGCAGTATTTT. Protein: CASQNTDTQYF.